The 31 T cell receptor beta chains presented below share a single source sample, sequenced in a study of cytomegalovirus exposure and HLA in healthy donors (dated by TCRdb to the late 2010s). The library came from the immunoSEQ multiplex PCR assay. The multiplex PCR relied on a mix of 60 forward primers for TCR Vbeta segments and 13 reverse primers for TCR Jbeta segments. TCRdb re-hosts the immuneACCESS table, in-frame sequences only. Its copies lack some clones; in the studies checked, an unresolved V gene accounts for under half of them, and the cause for the rest is not known. A total of about 82,000 clones appear in this sample, roughly four fifths of them only once. Of the sample, roughly 6.2% falls within the top ten clones. The sample comprised PBMCs. The receptors shown here come from a woman aged 50 to 65 in good health and CMV-seropositive.

The rearrangement links TRBV29-1 to TRBJ1-1, with D tentatively TRBD1 (6 bases). Germline assignment: CDR1 SQVTM and CDR2 ANQGSEA. The CDR3 is 15 residues long. V was shortened by 0 bases and J by 0 bases, with 11 bases between the two germline ends. Here the CDR3 DNA reads TGCAGCGTTGAAGATTTAGGACAGATGAACACTGAAGCTTTCTTT. It specifies CSVEDLGQMNTEAFF. The full variable domain, completed using reference TRBV29-1 and TRBJ1-1, is SAVISQKPSRDICQRGTSLTIQCQVDSQVTMMFWYRQQPGQSLTLIATANQGSEATYESGFVIDKFPISRPNLTFSTLTVSNMSPEDSSIYLCSVEDLGQMNTEAFFGQGTRLTVV.

This clone was seen a few times. The gene calls are TRBV5-6 and TRBJ2-1, with TRBD2 as a possible D gene (5 bases). This CDR3 is built from 16 residues. The V gene's germline CDR1 is SGHDT and CDR2 YYEEEE. V was cut by 3 bases and J by 3 bases, with 16 bases left in between. CDR3 sequence (DNA): TGTGCCAGCAGCTCGTCACTAGACGTGATCTACAATGAGCAGTTCTTC. Amino acids: CASSSSLDVIYNEQFF. Based on the CDR3 plus reference TRBV5-6 and TRBJ2-1, the full variable domain is DAGVTQSPTHLIKTRGQQVTLRCSPKSGHDTVSWYQQALGQGPQFIFQYYEEEERQRGNFPDRFSGHQFPNYSSELNVNALLLGDSALYLCASSSSLDVIYNEQFFGPGTRLTVL.

The chain combines TRBV28 with TRBJ2-5, with D possibly matching TRBD1 (6 bases). V lost 2 bases and J lost 5, with 15 bases in between. The V gene's germline CDR1 is MDHEN and CDR2 SYDVKM. The CDR3 has 15 amino acids. The CDR3 is CASSLDTGLGETQYF. In DNA form, the CDR3 reads TGTGCCAGCAGTTTAGATACAGGGCTAGGGGAGACCCAGTACTTC.

The chain has TRBV5-6 and TRBJ2-5; 8 nucleotides agree with TRBD1. The germline V gene has CDR1 SGHDT and CDR2 YYEEEE. Unmatched junction bases numbered 4, after V lost 7 bases and J lost 5 bases. CDR3 length equals 12 residues. CDR3 coding DNA: TGTGCCAGCGTGGACAGGGAGGAGACCCAGTACTTC. This codes for CASVDREETQYF.

In DNA form, the CDR3 reads TGTGCCAGCAGCCAAGATAGGACTAGCGCTAGCACAGATACGCAGTATTTT. This codes for CASSQDRTSASTDTQYF. The rearrangement uses TRBV14 and TRBJ2-3; 9 positions agree with TRBD2. The germline CDR1 and CDR2 sequences are SGHDN and FVKESK. The CDR3 extends over 17 amino acids. Germline trimming cut 0 bases from V and 0 bases from J; bases unmatched to any gene: 4.

The chain links TRBV1 to TRBJ1-6. TRBV1 is classified as a pseudogene. The CDR3 runs 11 residues. CDR3 sequence: CTSRSYSPLHF. DNA for the CDR3: TGCACCAGCAGATCTTATTCACCCCTCCACTTT.

This chain joins TRBV27 and TRBJ2-7; 12 bases match TRBD1. V shed 1 base and J 6 bases; nucleotides not matched to a gene: 7. The germline V gene encodes CDR1 MNHEY and CDR2 SMNVEV (reference sequence). This CDR3 is 16 amino acids long. The CDR3 sequence is CASSLYPRDRGPEQYF. CDR3 DNA sequence: TGTGCCAGCAGTTTATACCCCCGGGACAGGGGGCCCGAGCAGTACTTC.

The chain employs TRBV7-9 and TRBJ1-1, with D possibly matching TRBD1 (6 bases). Trimming shortened V by 5 bases and J by 4 bases, and 11 bases separated the two germline ends. The CDR3 contains 13 residues. Germline V CDR1 and CDR2: SEHNR, FQNEAQ (reference sequence). CDR3 sequence reads: CASSLTGSTEAFF. CDR3 bases: TGTGCCAGCAGCCTTACAGGGTCCACTGAAGCTTTCTTT.

The chain carries TRBV4-1 and TRBJ2-7, with D unclear. CDR3 length: 14 residues. Between the trimmed V and J ends, which lost 1 base and 3 bases, there was a span of 10 bases. Per germline, CDR1 MGHRA and CDR2 YSYEKL. The CDR3 protein is CASSQVSRGYEQYF. The CDR3 region has the DNA TGCGCCAGCAGCCAAGTTTCAAGAGGCTACGAGCAGTACTTC.

The rearrangement uses TRBV9 and TRBJ2-2, with 14 bases matching TRBD2. Trimming removed 6 bases from V and 4 bases from J; junction bases left unmatched: 14. This CDR3 has 19 residues. Germline assignment: CDR1 SGDLS and CDR2 YYNGEE. CDR3 nucleotide sequence: TGTGCCAGCACCGAGACACGGACTAGCGGGAGGTGGGGCACCGGGGAGCTGTTTTTT. As protein: CASTETRTSGRWGTGELFF.

The chain carries TRBV5-1 and TRBJ2-2; 10 bases line up with TRBD2. The CDR3 totals 15 residues. Germline values: CDR1 SGHRS, CDR2 YFSETQ. The J segment lost 5 bases and the V segment lost 5 bases, leaving 6 bases of the junction unmatched. The CDR3 region is CASSSAGGSTGELFF. In DNA, the CDR3 is TGCGCCAGCAGTTCAGCGGGAGGGAGTACCGGGGAGCTGTTTTTT.

The chain combines TRBV19 with TRBJ1-2; D not resolved. Trimming took 0 bases from V and 4 from J, leaving 9 bases between them. CDR3 length: 14 residues. Germline-derived CDR1 and CDR2 are LNHDA and SQIVND (reference sequence). CDR3 nucleotide sequence: TGTGCCAGTAGTATAGATCGCCAGGCCTATGGCTACACCTTC. As protein: CASSIDRQAYGYTF.

This chain joins TRBV7-8 and TRBJ2-2; TRBD2 might be the D (6 bases). The germline CDR1 and CDR2 sequences are SGHVS and FQNEAQ. V lost 1 base and J lost 6, with 6 bases in between. The CDR3 consists of 13 residues. The CDR3 DNA sequence: TGTGCCAGCAGCTTAGGGGAGGCCGGGGAGCTGTTTTTT. This encodes CASSLGEAGELFF.

This clone was seen only once. J is TRBJ2-3 and V is TRBV2, with 10 bases fitting TRBD2. This CDR3 region has 15 residues. Germline V lookup: CDR1 SNHLY, CDR2 FYNNEI. V dropped 6 bases and J dropped 0; count of bases not matched to a gene: 3. The CDR3, as DNA: TGTGCCAGCAGATGGACTAGCGGAAGCACAGATACGCAGTATTTT. This gives the protein CASRWTSGSTDTQYF. The full variable domain, rest sourced from reference TRBV2 and TRBJ2-3, is EPEVTQTPSHQVTQMGQEVILRCVPISNHLYFYWYRQILGQKVEFLVSFYNNEISEKSEIFDDQFSVERPDGSNFTLKIRSTKLEDSAMYFCASRWTSGSTDTQYFGPGTRLTVL.

The genes are TRBV4-1 and TRBJ2-3, with 9 bases lining up with TRBD2. The germline CDR1 and CDR2 sequences are MGHRA and YSYEKL. V shed 6 bases and J 3 bases; nucleotides not matched to a gene: 10. The length of the CDR3 is 16 residues. CDR3 DNA: TGCGCCAGCAGTTACACGGGGGGACTAGCAACAGATACGCAGTATTTT. Its translation is CASSYTGGLATDTQYF.

This clone was counted only a few times. The V call is TRBV7-9, the J call TRBJ1-1; 8 nucleotides align to TRBD1. V lost 4 bases to trimming and J lost 0 bases; unmatched junction nucleotides: 4. CDR3 length equals 15 residues. Germline lookup yields CDR1 SEHNR and CDR2 FQNEAQ (reference sequence). The CDR3 DNA reads TGTGCCAGCAGCTCCCGGACAGGGCTGAACACTGAAGCTTTCTTT. Protein sequence: CASSSRTGLNTEAFF.

The chain combines TRBV19 with TRBJ2-1, with 7 nucleotides matching TRBD1. The CDR3 runs 14 residues. The V segment lost 4 bases and the J segment 6 bases; nucleotides outside the gene matches: 6. The V gene's germline CDR1 is LNHDA and CDR2 SQIVND (reference sequence). CDR3 in amino acids: CASSTKQGINEQFF. CDR3 DNA sequence: TGTGCCAGTAGTACCAAACAGGGGATCAATGAGCAGTTCTTC.

This sequence joins TRBV5-4 and TRBJ2-5; possible D gene TRBD2, 7 bases. This CDR3 comprises 14 residues. The germline gives CDR1 SGHNT, CDR2 YYREEE (reference sequence). Trimming shortened V by 1 base and J by 11 bases, and 18 bases separated the two germline ends. The CDR3 nucleotides are TGTGCCAGCAGCTTGCGGACAGTCGCGGGGGAGCAGTACTTC. Residues: CASSLRTVAGEQYF.

The chain links TRBV10-3 to TRBJ1-3; D may be TRBD1 (6 bases). The CDR3 contains 13 residues. The germline V and J ends were trimmed by 6 bases and 4 bases, with 10 bases remaining between them. Germline V gene data show CDR1 as ENHRY and CDR2 as SYGVKD. The CDR3: CAISRGSGNTIYF. The CDR3 coding sequence is TGTGCCATCAGCAGGGGCTCCGGAAACACCATATATTTT.

As for this clone: This CDR3 is also generated by other DNA sequences in the sample. The chain links TRBV28 to TRBJ1-2, with D possibly TRBD1 on 6 matching bases. There are 13 residues in the CDR3. CDR1 and CDR2 (germline): MDHEN, SYDVKM. V gave up 6 bases and J gave up 1 base, with 9 bases separating them. CDR3 DNA sequence: TGTGCCAGCAGGGTGGACAGTAACTATGGCTACACCTTC. Translating it yields CASRVDSNYGYTF.

The chain carries TRBV18 and TRBJ2-2; perhaps TRBD1 as D (6 bases). Trimming removed 5 bases at V and 6 bases at J, with 10 bases between. From germline, CDR1 is KGHSH and CDR2 LQKENI. This CDR3 has 13 residues. CDR3 in amino acids: CASSGRGAGELFF. The CDR3 DNA follows: TGTGCCAGCTCAGGCAGGGGTGCCGGGGAGCTGTTTTTT.

V usage is TRBV2 and J usage is TRBJ2-7, with D possibly being TRBD1 (6 bases). V lost 7 bases and J 5 bases, leaving 18 bases between the germline ends. Germline V CDR1 and CDR2: SNHLY, FYNNEI. CDR3 length equals 14 residues. The CDR3 DNA sequence: TGTGCCAGCACCTTACAGGGAGTTTGGGACGAGCAGTACTTC. It specifies CASTLQGVWDEQYF.

The V and J genes are TRBV6-1 and TRBJ1-2; unclear D gene. The CDR3 is 14 amino acids. CDR1 MNHNS and CDR2 SASEGT come from the germline V gene. The V and J ends lost 7 bases and 4 bases respectively, with 16 bases between them. DNA of the CDR3: TGTGCCAGCAATCCACCTGGGAGTATCTATGGCTACACCTTC. It is translated as CASNPPGSIYGYTF.

The V gene is TRBV5-1, the J gene TRBJ2-2; a possible D gene is TRBD1 (6 bases). V lost 4 bases to trimming and J lost 5 bases, with 12 bases between them. Germline V lookup: CDR1 SGHRS, CDR2 YFSETQ. The CDR3 totals 14 residues. The CDR3 DNA reads as TGCGCCAGCAGCATCGGACAGCCGACCGGGGAGCTGTTTTTT. It encodes CASSIGQPTGELFF.

This clone was counted once. The chain employs TRBV4-2 and TRBJ1-1, with D possibly TRBD1 on 5 matching bases. This CDR3 region has 16 residues. CDR1 is LGHNA, CDR2 YNFKEQ, per germline. V lost 1 base and J 6 bases, leaving 18 bases between the germline ends. This chain's CDR3 is CASSQVDGGIRAEAFF. The CDR3 bases are TGTGCCAGCAGCCAAGTGGATGGGGGGATTCGCGCTGAAGCTTTCTTT.

This chain uses TRBV28 with TRBJ2-5; D is unresolved. This CDR3 is 15 amino acids long. V gave up 3 bases and J gave up 5 bases, with 16 bases separating them. Germline loops: CDR1 MDHEN, CDR2 SYDVKM. CDR3 loop: CASSFVGPRRETQYF. The CDR3 DNA reads TGTGCCAGCAGTTTTGTGGGCCCGCGAAGGGAGACCCAGTACTTC.

The chain joins TRBV7-2 to TRBJ2-7; unclear D gene. In germline, CDR1 is SGHTA, CDR2 FQGNSA. The CDR3 is 14 residues long. The V gene lost 3 bases and the J gene lost 2 bases, with 11 bases spanning the gap. The CDR3 DNA reads TGTGCCAGCAGCTTCTTGGGCGTTACCTACGAGCAGTACTTC. Translated: CASSFLGVTYEQYF.

The V and J genes are TRBV5-1 and TRBJ2-5; a weak D match, TRBD1 (6 bases). V lost 5 bases and J lost 1, with 12 bases in between. CDR1 is SGHRS and CDR2 is YFSETQ in the germline V gene. The CDR3 loop spans 14 amino acids. The CDR3 loop reads CASSTGQSQETQYF. For the CDR3, the DNA is TGCGCCAGCAGTACCGGACAGTCCCAAGAGACCCAGTACTTC.

V is TRBV2 and J is TRBJ2-1; TRBD2 agrees at 8 bases. CDR3 size: 14 residues. The V and J ends lost 8 bases and 9 bases, in that order; junction bases with no gene match: 12. Germline V CDR1 and CDR2: SNHLY, FYNNEI. In nucleotides, the CDR3 is TGTGCCAGCTTCTTCGGTAGCGGGATTTCTGAGCAGTTCTTC. Translated: CASFFGSGISEQFF. Full variable domain (missing parts from reference TRBV2 and TRBJ2-1): EPEVTQTPSHQVTQMGQEVILRCVPISNHLYFYWYRQILGQKVEFLVSFYNNEISEKSEIFDDQFSVERPDGSNFTLKIRSTKLEDSAMYFCASFFGSGISEQFFGPGTRLTVL.

J is TRBJ2-7 and V is TRBV19; D may be TRBD1 (6 bases). Germline V CDR1 and CDR2: LNHDA, SQIVND (reference sequence). With 2 bases removed from V and 1 base from J, the gap between germline ends came to 12 bases. This CDR3 has 15 amino acids. CDR3 DNA: TGTGCCAGTAGTATATATATGACAGGTTCCTACGAGCAGTACTTC. This encodes CASSIYMTGSYEQYF.

The chain joins TRBV28 to TRBJ1-1, with D possibly TRBD1 on 5 matching bases. CDR3 length: 11 residues. Trimming took 8 bases from V and 11 from J, leaving 15 bases between them. Looked up from germline, CDR1 is MDHEN and CDR2 is SYDVKM. In DNA, the CDR3 is TGTGCCAGCCTTCGAGGCAGGGCGGCTTTCTTT. Translating gives CASLRGRAAFF. Drawing the rest from reference TRBV28 and TRBJ1-1, the complete variable domain is DVKVTQSSRYLVKRTGEKVFLECVQDMDHENMFWYRQDPGLGLRLIYFSYDVKMKEKGDIPEGYSVSREKKERFSLILESASTNQTSMYLCASLRGRAAFFGQGTRLTVV.